This T cell receptor (beta chain) is from a study of OX40 agonist ivuxolimab in advanced cancers. Study at large: Melanoma, hepatocellular carcinoma, head and neck or renal cell cancer occurred in dose-escalation patients.

Produced via immunoSEQ multiplex PCR; TCRdb's table is partial and in-frame only. The profile shows about 76,000 clones, approximately 86% of them singletons. Details on this clone: The target antigen is unknown.

Study results and caveats: At 0.1 to 3.0 mg/kg and by week 6, CD4+ and CD8+ T cells in the blood had expanded clonally. Low levels of normalized T-cell clonal expansion also appeared in some nonresponders.

Germline lookup yields CDR1 MDHEN and CDR2 SYDVKM. V lost 5 bases and J lost 1, with 11 bases in between. The CDR3 length is 14 residues. Enrollment shut out patients with autoimmune disease history or systemic immunosuppression. The sample consisted of CD4+ or CD8+ T cells sorted from blood, taken in a trial of the OX40 agonist ivuxolimab. The receptor was derived from an adult with an advanced solid tumor such as melanoma, head and neck, liver or kidney cancer. The gene calls are TRBV28 and TRBJ1-1; possible D gene TRBD1, 5 bases. DNA of the CDR3: TGTGCCAGCAGTCCGCCCCAGGGGAACACTGAAGCTTTCTTT. Its protein is CASSPPQGNTEAFF.